This paragraph reports one T cell receptor (beta chain). The antigen is unknown. Trimming pared 0 bases from V and 0 bases from J, leaving 14 bases between. Per germline, CDR1 SGHTA and CDR2 FQGNSA. This CDR3 spans 17 amino acids. The PCR ran on 60 Vbeta and 13 Jbeta primers. Sequencing was performed with immunoSEQ multiplex PCR; in TCRdb, only in-frame clones are kept and a portion is missing. Of about 170,000 clones listed, around 80% are singletons. The data were obtained in a study of cytomegalovirus exposure and HLA in healthy donors. Study outcomes and limitations: There were around 160 TCR beta chains listed as cytomegalovirus-associated. As confirmed in vitro, three CMV-associated chains were specific for CMV antigens. Most subjects' HLA-A and HLA-B alleles were reportedly predicted from TCR beta sequences.

The clonotype originates from a woman aged 50 to 60 in good health and CMV-seropositive. The rearrangement links TRBV7-2 to TRBJ1-2, with D tentatively TRBD1 (6 bases). The sample was PBMCs. CDR3 residues: CASSLAGDRTANYGYTF. The CDR3 region has the DNA TGTGCCAGCAGCTTAGCCGGAGACAGGACAGCTAACTATGGCTACACCTTC.